This T cell receptor (beta chain) was identified in a study of T cells in Graves' hyperthyroidism and ophthalmopathy. Study-wide points: Stable hyperthyroidism was told apart from ophthalmopathy by a model built on 13 V-J features. Also found in blood were most expanded thyroid clonotypes above 0.001.

The CDR3 regions of TCR beta were amplified from RNA transcripts. TCR CDR3 underwent first-round RT-PCR with the HTBI primer set. TCRdb independently ran MiXCR on the multiplex PCR reads; one entry per CDR3 protein. Of about 640,000 distinct CDR3 sequences listed, less than 25% are singletons. This clonotype was seen ten or more times. Its antigen is unknown. CDR1 and CDR2 (germline): MGHRA, YSYEKL. Trimming stripped 1 base from V and 3 bases from J, with 12 bases between. The CDR3 contains 15 residues. The chain employs TRBV4-1 and TRBJ1-1; D is perhaps TRBD1 (5 bases). The sequenced material came from blood. The receptor comes from a man aged 25 to 40 with Graves' ophthalmopathy. The CDR3 bases are TGCGCCAGCAGCCAAGGTTGGGGGGATCACACTGAAGCTTTCTTT. The encoded protein is CASSQGWGDHTEAFF.